Below are 29 T cell receptor beta chains sequenced from a single sample in a study of shared T cell receptors in the human thymus. TCRdb keeps only in-frame clones here, not all; method: immunoSEQ multiplex PCR. Of 540,000 or so clones detected, 70% to 80% appear once; the ten largest clones hold approximately 0.013%. This same sample was also part of a study on human thymus T cells.

Sequenced material: thymocytes. These receptors originate from a boy under three years old with a congenital heart defect.

The chain carries TRBV4-3 and TRBJ2-3; tentatively, D is TRBD2 (5 bases). This CDR3 comprises 15 residues. V dropped 4 bases and J dropped 2 bases, with 13 bases sitting between them. From germline, CDR1 is LGHNA and CDR2 YSLEER. The CDR3 bases are TGCGCCAGCAGCCTGGGGAAGCGGTACACAGATACGCAGTATTTT. Amino acid sequence: CASSLGKRYTDTQYF.

This chain uses TRBV7-9 with TRBJ1-2; D gene unclear. The length of the CDR3 is 14 residues. Germline CDR1 and CDR2: SEHNR and FQNEAQ (reference sequence). The ends were cut back, 3 bases at V and 2 bases at J, with 10 bases in the middle. CDR3 DNA sequence: TGTGCCAGCAGCTTCACGGAGAAGAACTATGGCTACACCTTC. Its protein product is CASSFTEKNYGYTF.

The rearrangement uses TRBV28 and TRBJ2-5; D gene uncertain. Trimming cost V 6 bases and J 2 bases, with 10 bases left between them. The germline V gene encodes CDR1 MDHEN and CDR2 SYDVKM. The CDR3 runs 13 residues. The CDR3 DNA is TGTGCCAGCAGAACGGTCTTTCAAGAGACCCAGTACTTC. This sequence encodes CASRTVFQETQYF.

This clone has a handful of counts. The rearrangement uses TRBV15 and TRBJ1-1; 7 positions agree with TRBD1. The V gene end was trimmed by 1 base and the J gene end by 3 bases; junction bases not matched to a gene: 11. CDR1 is LNHNV, CDR2 YYDKDF, per germline (reference sequence). The CDR3 is made up of 17 amino acids. The DNA of the CDR3 is TGTGCCACCAGCAGAGTTGGGGGGAAGGGGGCTGACACTGAAGCTTTCTTT. Its protein is CATSRVGGKGADTEAFF.

This clone came up a few times. The V gene is TRBV4-2, the J gene TRBJ1-6; D is unresolved. Germline values: CDR1 LGHNA, CDR2 YNFKEQ. The CDR3 length is 15 residues. The V gene lost 3 bases and the J gene lost 10 bases, with 16 bases spanning the gap. The CDR3 DNA sequence: TGTGCCAGCAGCCAGAGCTCGTCGAGGGTATCACCCCTCCACTTT. This translates into CASSQSSSRVSPLHF.

The chain has TRBV28 and TRBJ1-5; 11 bases fit TRBD1. The CDR3 runs 18 residues. V lost 7 bases, J lost 0 bases, and 11 bases stayed unmatched. Germline assignment: CDR1 MDHEN and CDR2 SYDVKM. CDR3 region: CASTNPWGQGVSNQPQHF. In DNA, the CDR3 is TGTGCCAGCACCAATCCGTGGGGACAGGGGGTTAGCAATCAGCCCCAGCATTTT. Full variable domain (rest looked up from reference TRBV28 and TRBJ1-5): DVKVTQSSRYLVKRTGEKVFLECVQDMDHENMFWYRQDPGLGLRLIYFSYDVKMKEKGDIPEGYSVSREKKERFSLILESASTNQTSMYLCASTNPWGQGVSNQPQHFGDGTRLSIL.

This chain joins TRBV27 and TRBJ2-2; weak D call: TRBD1 (6 bases). The V gene's germline CDR1 is MNHEY and CDR2 SMNVEV (reference sequence). The CDR3 totals 14 residues. V lost 7 bases, J lost 6 bases, and 15 bases lay in between. This CDR3 is CASMGTMPAGELFF. Here the CDR3 DNA reads TGTGCCAGCATGGGGACAATGCCGGCCGGGGAGCTGTTTTTT.

This clone was seen a few times. The J gene is TRBJ2-6, the V gene TRBV29-1; no clear D. The V end was cut by 2 bases, the J end by 0 bases, with 11 bases between. The germline CDR1 and CDR2 sequences are SQVTM and ANQGSEA. This CDR3 is built from 16 residues. DNA for the CDR3: TGCAGCGTTGAATCTCCGGGTAACTCTGGGGCCAACGTCCTGACTTTC. Translation gives CSVESPGNSGANVLTF.

This clone was seen more than once but under ten times. The rearrangement links TRBV11-3 to TRBJ2-7; TRBD2 is a possible D gene (7 bases). The CDR3 contains 15 residues. V lost 0 bases and J 2 bases, leaving 11 bases between the germline ends. Germline V gene data show CDR1 as SGHNT and CDR2 as YENEEA. CDR3 amino acids: CASSLEGGATYEQYF. CDR3 bases: TGTGCCAGCAGCTTAGAAGGGGGGGCTACCTACGAGCAGTACTTC.

The gene calls are TRBV27 and TRBJ2-6; weak D call: TRBD1 (6 bases). Germline V gene sequence: CDR1 MNHEY, CDR2 SMNVEV (reference sequence). V dropped 6 bases and J dropped 0 bases, with 15 bases sitting between them. This CDR3 region has 17 residues. The CDR3 region is CASSPVQGFSGANVLTF. CDR3 DNA: TGTGCCAGCAGCCCCGTACAGGGCTTCTCTGGGGCCAACGTCCTGACTTTC.

The genes are TRBV28 and TRBJ1-1; D uncertain. This CDR3 has 14 residues. V lost 2 bases to trimming and J lost 4 bases, with 11 bases between them. From germline, CDR1 is MDHEN and CDR2 SYDVKM. CDR3 sequence reads: CASSLEPGSTEAFF. CDR3 sequence (DNA): TGTGCCAGCAGTTTAGAGCCGGGGAGCACTGAAGCTTTCTTT. Using reference TRBV28 and TRBJ1-1 for the parts outside the CDR3, the full variable domain is DVKVTQSSRYLVKRTGEKVFLECVQDMDHENMFWYRQDPGLGLRLIYFSYDVKMKEKGDIPEGYSVSREKKERFSLILESASTNQTSMYLCASSLEPGSTEAFFGQGTRLTVV.

The chain has TRBV5-1 and TRBJ2-3, with D maybe TRBD2 (5 bases). The CDR3 is 16 residues long. The germline V gene encodes CDR1 SGHRS and CDR2 YFSETQ. V lost 0 bases, J lost 6 bases, and 17 bases lay in between. CDR3 nucleotides: TGCGCCAGCAGCTTGGTCGGCCTTGAGGGCAGTGATACGCAGTATTTT. It translates to CASSLVGLEGSDTQYF.

The chain couples TRBV4-2 to TRBJ2-3; 9 bases align to TRBD2. This CDR3 comprises 18 residues. Germline V gene data show CDR1 as LGHNA and CDR2 as YNFKEQ. V lost 1 base to trimming and J lost 4 bases; unmatched junction nucleotides: 12. CDR3 in amino acids: CASSQGVAGGIVADTQYF. The CDR3 bases are TGTGCCAGCAGCCAAGGAGTGGCGGGAGGGATCGTTGCAGATACGCAGTATTTT.

The chain recombines TRBV2 with TRBJ2-2, with TRBD1 matching 8 bases. CDR1 is SNHLY and CDR2 is FYNNEI in the germline V gene. The V gene end was trimmed by 6 bases and the J gene end by 7 bases; junction bases not matched to a gene: 10. The CDR3 runs to 15 residues. The CDR3 DNA follows: TGTGCCAGCAGGCCACAGGGGGTTGGGAACGGGGAGCTGTTTTTT. It is translated as CASRPQGVGNGELFF.

This chain joins TRBV5-4 and TRBJ2-7; 7 bases map to TRBD2. The CDR3 is 15 amino acids. The V gene's germline CDR1 is SGHNT and CDR2 YYREEE (reference sequence). V shed 0 bases and J 2 bases; nucleotides not matched to a gene: 5. The CDR3 sequence is CASSLVGGLTYEQYF. In nucleotides, the CDR3 is TGTGCCAGCAGCTTGGTGGGGGGACTAACCTACGAGCAGTACTTC.

CDR3 in DNA: TGTGCCAGCAGTTTAACTGCCCCCCGCCCGGGACAGCTAGAGGGTACGCAGTATTTT. Translated: CASSLTAPRPGQLEGTQYF. This chain uses TRBV27 with TRBJ2-3; TRBD1 aligns across 7 bases. J gave up 8 bases and V 2 bases, and 22 bases lay outside the gene matches. This CDR3 comprises 19 residues. Germline-derived CDR1 and CDR2 are MNHEY and SMNVEV (reference sequence).

Points on this clone: The junction shows a germline mismatch at one end, possibly a read error. The chain links TRBV7-9 to TRBJ1-2; 9 bases match TRBD1. Germline CDR1 is SEHNR and CDR2 is FQNEAQ (reference sequence). This CDR3 is built from 15 residues. As DNA, the CDR3 is TGTGCCAGCAGCCCGAACAGGGGGCGCGTCTATGGCTACCCCTTC. This encodes CASSPNRGRVYGYPF.

This clone showed up just once. The rearrangement links TRBV5-5 to TRBJ2-3; D is ambiguous. Germline-derived CDR1 and CDR2 are SGHKS and YYEKEE (reference sequence). The CDR3 loop spans 18 amino acids. V shed 0 bases and J shed 3 bases, with 20 bases lying between them. In DNA form, the CDR3 reads TGTGCCAGCAGCTTGGAGGTTGTAGCCTTATCCTTGACAGATACGCAGTATTTT. It codes for CASSLEVVALSLTDTQYF.

The sample holds a few counts of this clone. The chain links TRBV7-9 to TRBJ2-3; 12 bases are a match to TRBD2. The J segment lost 2 bases and the V segment lost 8 bases, leaving 8 bases of the junction unmatched. The CDR3 loop spans 16 amino acids. Germline V CDR1 and CDR2: SEHNR, FQNEAQ (reference sequence). This CDR3 is CASALASGRATDTQYF. The CDR3 DNA sequence: TGTGCCAGCGCCTTGGCTAGCGGGAGGGCCACAGATACGCAGTATTTT.

This clone was seen a few times. The gene calls are TRBV29-1 and TRBJ1-3; D is ambiguous. Germline lookup yields CDR1 SQVTM and CDR2 ANQGSEA. CDR3 length equals 15 residues. Trimming shortened V by 0 bases and J by 4 bases, and 13 bases separated the two germline ends. CDR3 sequence reads: CSVEDPPFLGNTIYF. The DNA of the CDR3 is TGCAGCGTTGAAGACCCCCCCTTTTTGGGAAACACCATATATTTT.

The chain recombines TRBV5-1 with TRBJ2-3; 9 bases are shared with TRBD2. From germline, CDR1 is SGHRS and CDR2 YFSETQ. The CDR3 has 15 amino acids. J gave up 6 bases and V 3 bases, and 8 bases lay outside the gene matches. The DNA of the CDR3 is TGCGCCAGCAGCTGCTTAGCGGGAGAAGGTGATACGCAGTATTTT. It yields the protein CASSCLAGEGDTQYF.

This chain joins TRBV30 and TRBJ1-4; 8 bases are a match to TRBD1. J lost 1 base, V lost 5 bases, and 9 bases had no gene match. Germline assignment: CDR1 GTSNPN and CDR2 SVGIG (reference sequence). The CDR3 totals 16 residues. The CDR3 DNA reads as TGTGCCTGGGCAGGGGGCCGGTGGAAAACTAATGAAAAACTGTTTTTT. Translated, it gives CAWAGGRWKTNEKLFF.

The chain joins TRBV5-1 to TRBJ2-3; D may be TRBD2 (6 bases). Germline CDR1 and CDR2: SGHRS and YFSETQ. The CDR3 consists of 22 residues. V was shortened by 1 base and J by 4 bases, with 34 bases between the two germline ends. CDR3 amino acids: CASSLSPVRESIPARYPDTQYF. The CDR3, as DNA: TGCGCCAGCAGCTTGTCCCCTGTACGGGAGTCGATCCCCGCGCGATACCCAGATACGCAGTATTTT.

J is TRBJ2-1 and V is TRBV7-3, with TRBD2 matching 9 bases. V shed 4 bases, J shed 2 bases, and the junction held 9 bases outside the gene matches. This CDR3 has 17 amino acids. The germline CDR1 and CDR2 sequences are SGHTA and FQGTGA. CDR3 sequence reads: CASSSHPAGGPYNEQFF. CDR3 nucleotide sequence: TGTGCCAGCAGCTCCCACCCGGCGGGAGGGCCCTACAATGAGCAGTTCTTC. Full variable domain (remainder filled in from reference TRBV7-3 and TRBJ2-1): GAGVSQTPSNKVTEKGKYVELRCDPISGHTALYWYRQSLGQGPEFLIYFQGTGAADDSGLPNDRFFAVRPEGSVSTLKIQRTERGDSAVYLCASSSHPAGGPYNEQFFGPGTRLTVL.

The rearrangement links TRBV5-4 to TRBJ2-7; D perhaps matches TRBD1 (6 bases). The CDR3 runs 16 residues. From germline, CDR1 is SGHNT and CDR2 YYREEE (reference sequence). V lost 4 bases, J lost 2 bases, and 19 bases lay in between. The CDR3: CASSTLPPGDPYEQYF. Written as DNA, the CDR3 is TGTGCCAGCAGCACTCTCCCCCCAGGGGACCCCTACGAGCAGTACTTC.

This chain links TRBV4-2 with TRBJ2-3; D remains ambiguous. Trimming shortened V by 0 bases and J by 6 bases, and 13 bases separated the two germline ends. The germline gives CDR1 LGHNA, CDR2 YNFKEQ. This CDR3 region has 15 residues. The CDR3 protein is CASSQDPGLRDTQYF. CDR3 coding DNA: TGTGCCAGCAGCCAAGATCCGGGTCTACGGGATACGCAGTATTTT.

The V call is TRBV18, the J call TRBJ2-6, with 8 bases lining up with TRBD1. V shed 0 bases, J shed 2 bases, and the junction held 0 bases outside the gene matches. Germline lookup yields CDR1 KGHSH and CDR2 LQKENI. The CDR3 is made up of 16 amino acids. This CDR3 is CASSPPDRAGANVLTF. The CDR3, as DNA: TGTGCCAGCTCACCACCGGACAGGGCTGGGGCCAACGTCCTGACTTTC.

This clone was seen a handful of times. The DNA of the CDR3 is TGTGCCTGGACCTCGGGGGGGACCCCCTACGAGCAGTACTTC. It codes for CAWTSGGTPYEQYF. The J gene is TRBJ2-7, the V gene TRBV30; 8 bases fit TRBD2. The CDR3 is made up of 14 amino acids. The ends lost 4 bases at V and 2 bases at J; junction bases unmatched: 7. CDR1 is GTSNPN, CDR2 SVGIG, per germline (reference sequence). The complete variable domain, with remaining parts taken from reference TRBV30 and TRBJ2-7, reads SQTIHQWPATLVQPVGSPLSLECTVEGTSNPNLYWYRQAAGRGLQLLFYSVGIGQISSEVPQNLSASRPQDRQFILSSKKLLLSDSGFYLCAWTSGGTPYEQYFGPGTRLTVT.

This chain connects TRBV14 to TRBJ2-5; 8 bases match TRBD2. This CDR3 region has 16 residues. Germline trimming cut 0 bases from V and 3 bases from J; bases unmatched to any gene: 6. Germline CDR1 reads SGHDN; CDR2 reads FVKESK. The CDR3 sequence: CASSQDGLAGEETQYF. CDR3 DNA: TGTGCCAGCAGCCAAGATGGCCTAGCGGGTGAAGAGACCCAGTACTTC.